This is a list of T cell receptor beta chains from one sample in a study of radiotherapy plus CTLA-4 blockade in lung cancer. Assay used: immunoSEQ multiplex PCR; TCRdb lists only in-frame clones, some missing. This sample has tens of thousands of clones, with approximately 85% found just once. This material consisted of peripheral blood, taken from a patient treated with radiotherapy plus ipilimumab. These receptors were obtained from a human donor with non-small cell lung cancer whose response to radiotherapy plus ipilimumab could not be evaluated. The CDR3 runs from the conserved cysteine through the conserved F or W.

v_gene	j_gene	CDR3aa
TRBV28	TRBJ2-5	CASSLVTSGGTQYF
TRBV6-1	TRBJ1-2	CASSDRVSNYGYTF
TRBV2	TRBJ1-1	CASSETDRANTEAFF
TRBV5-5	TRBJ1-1	CASSVLTGLSTEAFF
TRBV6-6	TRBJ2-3	CASSRGGGFGTDTQYF
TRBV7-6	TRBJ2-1	CASSLGPQWGRGVNEQFF
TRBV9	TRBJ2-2	CASSVDLASNTGELFF
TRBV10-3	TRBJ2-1	CAISGIMTESSSYNEQFF
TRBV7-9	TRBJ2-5	CASSLVTGSQETQYF
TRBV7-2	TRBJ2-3	CASSFGLAGGGDTQYF
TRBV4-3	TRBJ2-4	CASSQAALGGVAKNIQYF
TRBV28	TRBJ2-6	CASSFFGTGGANVLTF
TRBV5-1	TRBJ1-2	CASSFTGVNYGYTF
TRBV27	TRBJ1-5	CASSLGGFQPQHF
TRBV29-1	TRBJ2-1	CSAGQGNYNEQFF
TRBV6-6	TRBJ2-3	CASRGEADTQYF
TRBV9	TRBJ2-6	CASSVSTGANVLTF
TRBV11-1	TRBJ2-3	CASTQRGGAKADTQYF
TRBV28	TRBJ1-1	CASSRRDLGTEAFF
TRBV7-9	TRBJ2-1	CASSLAGVVEQFF
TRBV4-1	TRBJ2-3	CASSHYTPYTQYF
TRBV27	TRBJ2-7	CASSQWTGGGEQYF
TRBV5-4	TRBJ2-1	CASSLAGTSGRESNEQFF
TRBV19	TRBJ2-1	CASSRLAGDFYNEQFF
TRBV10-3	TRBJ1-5	CAIRDEGNQPQHF
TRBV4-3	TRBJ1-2	CASSQEWAGGGYGYTF
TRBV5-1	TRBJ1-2	CASSLSGGPNYGYTF
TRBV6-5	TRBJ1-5	CASSYEQGYQPQHF
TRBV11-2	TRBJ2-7	CASSSSPGGREQYF
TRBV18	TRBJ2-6	CASSPTVQSTSSGANVLTF
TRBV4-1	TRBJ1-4	CASSQDWGPRLDRGNEKLFF
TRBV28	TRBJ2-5	CASSLLRFRETQYF
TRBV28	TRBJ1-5	CASSTDRGLDQPQHF
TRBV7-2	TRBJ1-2	CASRPTGEYGYTF
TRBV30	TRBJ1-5	CAWSAGQGIIQPQHF
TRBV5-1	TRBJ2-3	CASSLELPDTQYF
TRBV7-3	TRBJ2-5	CASSPMGPGTGVSETQYF
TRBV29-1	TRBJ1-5	CSVEDSGGRQPQHF
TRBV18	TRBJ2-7	CASSPNARGLDEQYF
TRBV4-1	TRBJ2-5	CASSQEDRGGWETQYF
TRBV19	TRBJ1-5	CASSINRARVGNQPQHF
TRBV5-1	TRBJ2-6	CASSLVVQGSSGANVLTF
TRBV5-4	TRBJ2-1	CASSLPRGNGNEQFF
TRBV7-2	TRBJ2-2	CASSFNSVNTGELFF
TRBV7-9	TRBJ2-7	CASSLPGQGAYEQYF
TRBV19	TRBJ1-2	CASSENRGQPGYTF
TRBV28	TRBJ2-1	CASRPLSPSGNEQFF
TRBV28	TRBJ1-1	CASSSDRRDTEAFF
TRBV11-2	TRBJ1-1	CASSPGLVGGTEAFF
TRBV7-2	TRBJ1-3	CASSPQGSSMGNTIYF
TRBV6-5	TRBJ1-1	CASRRQFGNTEAFF
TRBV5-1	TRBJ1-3	CASSLDSSVGGNTIYF